This T cell receptor (beta chain) derives from a study of T-cell reconstitution after alpha-beta-depleted transplantation in children. Unique molecular identifiers were incorporated when the TCRbeta library was constructed. Each CDR3 protein is one row after TCRdb ran MiXCR on the PCR reads. The table has 100,000 to 120,000 distinct CDR3 sequences, over 9% seen once; the top ten hold over 8%. The ends lost 2 bases at V and 3 bases at J; junction bases unmatched: 12. In germline, CDR1 is LGHDT, CDR2 YNNKEL (reference sequence). CDR3 size: 19 residues. This clonotype came up many times. The chain links TRBV3-1 to TRBJ1-6; 8 bases are shared with TRBD1. The sequence came from a human donor who donated a stem cell graft to a child with acute lymphoblastic leukemia. This sample comprised PBMCs from the stem cell graft donor, obtained from the stem cell graft. The CDR3 reads CASSQFTAGGAGYNSPLHF. CDR3 nucleotide sequence: TGTGCCAGCAGCCAATTCACCGCAGGGGGCGCCGGCTATAATTCACCCCTCCACTTT.